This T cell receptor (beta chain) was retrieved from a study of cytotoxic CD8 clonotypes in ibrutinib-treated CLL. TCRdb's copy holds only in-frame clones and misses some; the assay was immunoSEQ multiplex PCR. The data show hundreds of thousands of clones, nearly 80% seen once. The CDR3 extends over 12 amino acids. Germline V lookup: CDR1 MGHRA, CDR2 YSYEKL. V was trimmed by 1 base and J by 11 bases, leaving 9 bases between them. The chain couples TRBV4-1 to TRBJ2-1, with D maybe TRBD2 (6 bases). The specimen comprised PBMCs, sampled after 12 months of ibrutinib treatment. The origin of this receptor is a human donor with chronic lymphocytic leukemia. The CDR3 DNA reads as TGCGCCAGCAGCCAAGCGGGGGAGAAGCAGTTCTTC. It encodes CASSQAGEKQFF.